The next 12 T cell receptor beta chains were all read from a single sample in a study of breast tumors, draining lymph nodes, adjacent tissues (dated by TCRdb to the mid-2010s). Library construction relied on multiplex PCR. This sample was sequenced with an Illumina HiSeq 2000. Starting from the raw public reads, TCRdb applied fastp trimming at Q25, assembled clones with MiXCR and retained in-frame beta chains. Under each unique CDR3 protein, matching rows form one entry showing the most common genes and DNA. This sample comprises approximately 300,000 distinct CDR3 sequences, over 25% of them detected only once. Jointly, the top ten make up about 1.2% of the sample. Lymph node samples came from the axillary draining lymph nodes of breast cancer patients. Sequencing was done on a sample of axillary lymph node tissue. Receptors originate from a female donor with breast cancer. Some clones in this sample may be carry-over from other donors' samples.

This chain links TRBV20-1 with TRBJ2-3; 7 nucleotides match TRBD1. The CDR3 runs 14 residues. In germline, CDR1 is DFQATT, CDR2 SNEGSKA (reference sequence). Trimming removed 4 bases from V and 6 bases from J; junction bases left unmatched: 10. The CDR3 nucleotides are TGCAGTGCTACATCCAGAACAGGGGCCGATACGCAGTATTTT. This encodes CSATSRTGADTQYF.

This clonotype turned up a few times. A much larger clonotype is one base distant, so this may be a read error. The rearrangement links TRBV11-2 to TRBJ1-3; D may be TRBD1 (5 bases). The CDR3 runs 15 residues. The germline CDR1 and CDR2 sequences are SGHAT and FQNNGV. Deletions cut 8 bases from V and 2 bases from J, with 16 bases between. Written as DNA, the CDR3 is TGTGCCAGCGCCCCGGGGCCGGGGACTGGAAACACCATATATTTT. Encoded protein: CASAPGPGTGNTIYF.

This clonotype occurred many times. The J gene is TRBJ2-1, the V gene TRBV5-1; 11 bases map to TRBD2. The CDR3 has 15 amino acids. Trimming took 4 bases from V and 5 from J; bases not matched to a gene: 5. The V gene's germline CDR1 is SGHRS and CDR2 YFSETQ. The CDR3 nucleotides are TGCGCCAGCAGCACCGGGACTAGCGGACACAATGAGCAGTTCTTC. It encodes CASSTGTSGHNEQFF.

V is TRBV14 and J is TRBJ2-3, with TRBD2 matching 9 bases. Germline V gives CDR1 SGHDN, CDR2 FVKESK. Trimming took 6 bases from V and 0 from J; bases not matched to a gene: 10. The CDR3 runs to 17 residues. Here the CDR3 reads CASSLLAGVRSTDTQYF. CDR3 coding DNA: TGTGCCAGCAGTTTATTAGCGGGGGTCCGTAGCACAGATACGCAGTATTTT.

The chain links TRBV20-1 to TRBJ2-5, with D possibly TRBD2 on 6 matching bases. The CDR3 totals 13 residues. Germline CDR1 reads DFQATT; CDR2 reads SNEGSKA (reference sequence). V was pared by 3 bases and J by 5 bases, with 13 bases between. The CDR3 is CSASGSEGETQYF. In DNA, the CDR3 is TGCAGTGCTAGCGGTTCGGAGGGGGAGACCCAGTACTTC.

This clonotype was detected ten times or more. The J gene is TRBJ2-5, the V gene TRBV15; D is unclear. Germline CDR1 and CDR2: LNHNV and YYDKDF (reference sequence). V was trimmed by 0 bases and J by 5 bases, leaving 7 bases between them. The CDR3 spans 13 residues. The CDR3 coding sequence is TGTGCCACCAGCAGAGAACATCGGGAGACCCAGTACTTC. Translating gives CATSREHRETQYF.

The chain uses TRBV7-9 and TRBJ2-5; no definite D call. The germline gives CDR1 SEHNR, CDR2 FQNEAQ (reference sequence). The CDR3 spans 15 residues. Trimming removed 5 bases from V and 3 bases from J, with 16 bases in between. The CDR3 loop reads CASSLYPGGEETQYF. The CDR3 bases are TGTGCCAGCAGCCTCTATCCGGGTGGGGAAGAGACCCAGTACTTC. The variable domain in full, with the rest retrieved from reference TRBV7-9 and TRBJ2-5, is DTGVSQNPRHKITKRGQNVTFRCDPISEHNRLYWYRQTLGQGPEFLTYFQNEAQLEKSRLLSDRFSAERPKGSFSTLEIQRTEQGDSAMYLCASSLYPGGEETQYFGPGTRLLVL.

The CDR3 loop reads CSARATGPGELFF. CDR3 in DNA: TGCAGTGCTAGGGCCACGGGGCCGGGAGAGCTGTTTTTT. This chain uses TRBV20-1 with TRBJ2-2, with D perhaps being TRBD1 or TRBD2 (5 bases each). CDR1 is DFQATT and CDR2 is SNEGSKA in the germline V gene (reference sequence). V was cut by 3 bases and J by 11 bases, with 16 bases left in between. This CDR3 region has 13 residues.

Comments on this clonotype: Its ends do not fully match the called genes, so a read error is possible. The chain is built from TRBV6-5 and TRBJ2-2; no firm D call. Germline V CDR1 and CDR2: MNHEY, SVGAGI. This CDR3 has 14 residues. In DNA, the CDR3 is TGTGCCAGCAGTTACCCAGGACCCACCTGGGAGCTGTTTTTT. It encodes CASSYPGPTWELFF.

The chain combines TRBV7-9 with TRBJ2-2; unclear D gene. Trimming removed 5 bases from V and 7 bases from J, with 8 bases in between. Germline CDR1 reads SEHNR; CDR2 reads FQNEAQ (reference sequence). The CDR3 runs to 12 residues. The CDR3 nucleotides read TGTGCCAGCAGCCGATACGGCGGGGAGCTGTTTTTT. Encoded protein: CASSRYGGELFF.

This clonotype was observed a few times. The J gene is TRBJ2-2, the V gene TRBV6-1, with 11 bases identical to TRBD2. Trimming cost V 10 bases and J 3 bases; bases outside gene matches: 7. The CDR3 is made up of 15 amino acids. The germline gives CDR1 MNHNS, CDR2 SASEGT. CDR3 DNA sequence: TGTGCCACCCCTCAACTAGCGGGAGACACCGGGGAGCTGTTTTTT. Its translation: CATPQLAGDTGELFF.

V gene TRBV11-3 combines with J gene TRBJ2-2; D ambiguous. Germline CDR1 reads SGHNT; CDR2 reads YENEEA. The germline V and J ends were trimmed by 9 bases and 7 bases, with 15 bases remaining between them. The CDR3 loop spans 13 amino acids. The CDR3, as DNA: TGTGCCAGAGCTCCCTCTGGGATCGGGGAGCTGTTTTTT. Amino acids: CARAPSGIGELFF.